These 13 T cell receptor beta chains were sequenced from one sample in a study of shared clonotypes between healthy human individuals. Measured with immunoSEQ multiplex PCR; TCRdb has only the in-frame clones, and not every one. The sample comprises roughly 700,000 clones, about 90% of which are singletons, and more than 30% rests with the top ten. Sequencing used memory CD8+ T cells from PBMCs. Specified subset: CD45RO+ cells pooled with CCR7-negative TemRA cells. The receptors were gathered from a man between 18 and 35 years old in good health. Some clones in this sample may be carry-over from other donors' samples.

Note on this clone: The same CDR3 is also encoded by other DNA sequences in this sample. This rearrangement joins TRBV7-2 to TRBJ2-7; 9 positions match TRBD2. The germline V gene encodes CDR1 SGHTA and CDR2 FQGNSA. The CDR3 is made up of 14 amino acids. The trim removed 3 bases at V and 0 bases at J, leaving 0 bases unmatched. The CDR3 nucleotides are TGTGCCAGCAGCTTGGGACTAGCCTCCTACGAGCAGTACTTC. Translation: CASSLGLASYEQYF.

With regard to this clone: A read error may explain this, as a much larger clone is one base away. At the DNA level, this CDR3 is encoded by other sequences in the same sample as well. This rearrangement joins TRBV13 to TRBJ1-5; D ambiguous. The CDR3 sequence is 12 residues long. In germline, CDR1 is PRHDT, CDR2 FYEKMQ (reference sequence). V was pared by 3 bases and J by 2 bases, with 2 bases between. The DNA of the CDR3 is TGTGCCAGCAGCTTGGGCAATCAGCCCCAGCATTTT. Translating it yields CASSLGNQPQHF.

V usage is TRBV4-2 and J usage is TRBJ2-5, with 13 bases identical to TRBD2. Germline CDR1 is LGHNA and CDR2 is YNFKEQ. This CDR3 is built from 20 residues. With V trimmed by 2 bases and J by 1 base, 13 bases remained unmatched. This CDR3 is CASSQSISWTSGGLQETQYF. DNA of the CDR3: TGTGCCAGCAGCCAAAGCATATCGTGGACTAGCGGGGGACTCCAAGAGACCCAGTACTTC.

This clone was seen just once. The rearrangement joins TRBV5-1 to TRBJ1-5; D remains unclear. The length of the CDR3 is 13 residues. In germline, CDR1 is SGHRS, CDR2 YFSETQ. Deletions cut 1 base from V and 4 bases from J, with 6 bases between. The CDR3 DNA sequence: TGCGCCAGCAGCTTGAAAGAAAATCAGCCCCAGCATTTT. Translating it yields CASSLKENQPQHF.

V usage is TRBV7-3 and J usage is TRBJ2-1; D gene ambiguous. CDR1 SGHTA and CDR2 FQGTGA come from the germline V gene. Trimming took off 1 base at V and 7 bases at J, with 8 bases between the two ends. This CDR3 has 13 residues. The CDR3 coding sequence is TGTGCCAGCAGCTTAATTCTAGGAAATGAGCAGTTCTTC. Protein: CASSLILGNEQFF.

This clone was detected a few times. V is TRBV6-1 and J is TRBJ2-6; D is ambiguous. From germline, CDR1 is MNHNS and CDR2 SASEGT. This CDR3 spans 12 amino acids. The V end lost 10 bases, the J end lost 0 bases, and 4 bases lay between the germline ends. The CDR3: CATVSGANVLTF. DNA of the CDR3: TGTGCCACCGTCTCTGGGGCCAACGTCCTGACTTTC.

This clone showed up many times. The J gene is TRBJ2-7, the V gene TRBV4-1; D is perhaps TRBD1 or TRBD2 (5 bases each). Trimming cost V 0 bases and J 6 bases, with 6 bases left between them. Germline lookup yields CDR1 MGHRA and CDR2 YSYEKL. The CDR3 loop spans 12 amino acids. CDR3: CASSQDGAEQYF. CDR3 in DNA: TGCGCCAGCAGCCAAGACGGGGCCGAGCAGTACTTC.

This sequence joins TRBV27 and TRBJ2-7; 8 bases are shared with TRBD2. CDR3 size: 15 residues. Germline trimming cut 3 bases from V and 4 bases from J; bases unmatched to any gene: 8. Germline-derived CDR1 and CDR2 are MNHEY and SMNVEV (reference sequence). CDR3 protein: CASSFGLAGTYEQYF. The CDR3 nucleotides read TGTGCCAGCAGTTTTGGTCTAGCGGGTACGTACGAGCAGTACTTC.

The rearrangement uses TRBV7-9 and TRBJ2-1, with 9 bases matching TRBD2. Germline V gives CDR1 SEHNR, CDR2 FQNEAQ (reference sequence). This CDR3 has 16 amino acids. J gave up 8 bases and V 5 bases, and 13 bases lay outside the gene matches. The CDR3, as DNA: TGTGCCAGCAGCCCTACGCTTGCGGGAGGGACGTATGAGCAGTTCTTC. It translates to CASSPTLAGGTYEQFF.

Written as DNA, the CDR3 is TGCGCCAGCAGCCAAGGGCTAGCGGGAGAAATCAGGGCAGATACGCAGTATTTT. It yields the protein CASSQGLAGEIRADTQYF. The V gene is TRBV4-3, the J gene TRBJ2-3; 10 nucleotides line up with TRBD2. J was trimmed by 4 bases and V by 1 base; bases with no gene match: 11. The germline CDR1 and CDR2 sequences are LGHNA and YSLEER. CDR3 length: 18 amino acids.

This clone was observed once. This sample also contains other DNA sequences that code for the same CDR3. This sequence joins TRBV7-9 and TRBJ2-1; D is undetermined. The germline V gene encodes CDR1 SEHNR and CDR2 FQNEAQ (reference sequence). V gave up 5 bases and J gave up 6 bases, with 5 bases separating them. This CDR3 is 11 amino acids long. In DNA form, the CDR3 reads TGTGCCAGCAGCCCCAGCAATGAGCAGTTCTTC. Protein: CASSPSNEQFF.

The genes are TRBV27 and TRBJ2-7; 10 nucleotides align to TRBD1. The CDR3 extends over 18 amino acids. V shed 2 bases and J 5 bases; nucleotides not matched to a gene: 15. The germline V gene encodes CDR1 MNHEY and CDR2 SMNVEV (reference sequence). DNA of the CDR3: TGTGCCAGCAGTTTACGTTCTCCGGTGACAGGGGGCAGGCACGAGCAGTACTTC. This sequence encodes CASSLRSPVTGGRHEQYF.

This clone came up a few times. The chain is built from TRBV7-9 and TRBJ2-1, with 10 nucleotides matching TRBD1. The germline CDR1 and CDR2 sequences are SEHNR and FQNEAQ (reference sequence). The V gene end was trimmed by 3 bases and the J gene end by 7 bases; junction bases not matched to a gene: 6. This CDR3 region has 15 residues. CDR3 in DNA: TGTGCCAGCAGCTTTGGGACAGGGGAGGAAAATGAGCAGTTCTTC. Protein product: CASSFGTGEENEQFF.